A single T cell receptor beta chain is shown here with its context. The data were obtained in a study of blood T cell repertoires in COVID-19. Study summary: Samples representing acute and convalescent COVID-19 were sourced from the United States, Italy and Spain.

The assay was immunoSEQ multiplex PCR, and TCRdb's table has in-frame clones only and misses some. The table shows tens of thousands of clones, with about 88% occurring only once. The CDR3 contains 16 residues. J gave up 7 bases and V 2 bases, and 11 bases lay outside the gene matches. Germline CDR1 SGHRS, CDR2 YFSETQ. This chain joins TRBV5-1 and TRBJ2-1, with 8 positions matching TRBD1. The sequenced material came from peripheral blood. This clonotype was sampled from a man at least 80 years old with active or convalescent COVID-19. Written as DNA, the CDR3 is TGCGCCAGCAGCTTAGGTCCCAGGGGGCAAATGAATGAGCAGTTCTTC. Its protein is CASSLGPRGQMNEQFF. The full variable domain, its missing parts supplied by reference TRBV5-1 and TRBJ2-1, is KAGVTQTPRYLIKTRGQQVTLSCSPISGHRSVSWYQQTPGQGLQFLFEYFSETQRNKGNFPGRFSGRQFSNSRSEMNVSTLELGDSALYLCASSLGPRGQMNEQFFGPGTRLTVL.